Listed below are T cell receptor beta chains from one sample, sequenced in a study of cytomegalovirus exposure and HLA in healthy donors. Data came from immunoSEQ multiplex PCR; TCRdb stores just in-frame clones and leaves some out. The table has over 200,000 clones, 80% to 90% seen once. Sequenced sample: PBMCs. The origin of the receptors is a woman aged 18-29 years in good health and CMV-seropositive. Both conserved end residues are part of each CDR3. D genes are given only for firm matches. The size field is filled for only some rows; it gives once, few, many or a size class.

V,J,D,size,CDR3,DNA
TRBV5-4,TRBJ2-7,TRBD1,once,CASSLGQGAYEQYF,TGTGCCAGCAGCTTGGGACAGGGCGCCTACGAGCAGTACTTC
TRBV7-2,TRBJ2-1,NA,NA,CASSLVAGSYNEQFF,TGTGCCAGCAGCTTAGTGGCAGGGTCCTACAATGAGCAGTTCTTC
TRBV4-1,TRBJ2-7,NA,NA,CASSQGPSPTDEQYF,TGCGCCAGCAGCCAGGGGCCATCACCCACCGACGAGCAGTACTTC
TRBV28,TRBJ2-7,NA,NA,CASSPRSEQYF,TGTGCCAGCAGTCCCAGGTCCGAGCAGTACTTC
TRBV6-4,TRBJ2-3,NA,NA,CASSDSRGGDTQYF,TGTGCCAGCAGTGACTCTAGGGGGGGAGATACGCAGTATTTT
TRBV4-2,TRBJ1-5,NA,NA,CASSHRGSDQPQHF,TGTGCCAGCAGCCACCGGGGGTCAGATCAGCCCCAGCATTTT
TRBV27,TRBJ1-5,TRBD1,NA,CASSYLTGSNQPQHF,TGTGCCAGCAGTTATTTGACAGGGAGCAATCAGCCCCAGCATTTT
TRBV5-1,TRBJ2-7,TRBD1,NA,CASSLTGAATYEQYF,TGCGCCAGCAGCCTGACAGGGGCCGCAACCTACGAGCAGTACTTC
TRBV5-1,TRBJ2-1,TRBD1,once,CASTDRDRVDNEQFF,TGCGCCAGCACTGACCGGGACAGGGTAGACAATGAGCAGTTCTTC
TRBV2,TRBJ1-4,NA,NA,CASSEASSGDEKLFF,TGTGCCAGCAGTGAAGCTTCCTCAGGCGATGAAAAACTGTTTTTT
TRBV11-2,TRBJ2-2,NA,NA,CASSLVGGDTGELFF,TGTGCCAGCAGCTTAGTGGGAGGAGACACCGGGGAGCTGTTTTTT
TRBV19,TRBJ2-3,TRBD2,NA,CASSLLAGASTDTQYF,TGTGCCAGTAGCCTACTAGCGGGGGCGAGCACAGATACGCAGTATTTT
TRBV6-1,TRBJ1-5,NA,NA,CASSDAEGGRGRNQPQHF,TGTGCCAGCAGTGACGCAGAGGGTGGCAGGGGTCGCAATCAGCCCCAGCATTTT
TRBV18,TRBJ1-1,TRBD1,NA,CASSPTGGEFGDPEAFF,TGTGCCAGCTCACCGACAGGGGGCGAATTTGGTGATCCTGAAGCTTTCTTT
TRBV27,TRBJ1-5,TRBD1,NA,CASSFLPTGGMYQPQHF,TGTGCCAGCAGTTTCCTCCCGACAGGGGGCATGTATCAGCCCCAGCATTTT
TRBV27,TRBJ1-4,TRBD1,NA,CASSSGTAIYEKLFF,TGTGCCAGCAGTTCCGGGACAGCTATTTATGAAAAACTGTTTTTT
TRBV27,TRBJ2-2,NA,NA,CASRLTRADTGELFF,TGTGCCAGCAGGCTGACGAGGGCGGACACCGGGGAGCTGTTTTTT
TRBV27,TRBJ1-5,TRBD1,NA,CASSLGRGNNQPQHF,TGTGCCAGCAGTTTGGGCAGGGGGAACAATCAGCCCCAGCATTTT
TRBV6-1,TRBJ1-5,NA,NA,CASSPRGIGNQPQHF,TGTGCCAGCAGCCCCCGGGGAATTGGCAATCAGCCCCAGCATTTT
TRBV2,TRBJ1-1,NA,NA,CASSELGRGSRTEAFF,TGTGCCAGCAGTGAACTGGGAAGGGGGTCACGGACTGAAGCTTTCTTT
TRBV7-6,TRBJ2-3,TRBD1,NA,CASSLLTRQGAHLSTDTQYF,TGTGCCAGCAGCTTACTTACCAGACAGGGGGCGCATCTTAGCACAGATACGCAGTATTTT
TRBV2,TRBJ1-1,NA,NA,CASSRGRQDGAFF,TGTGCCAGCAGTCGAGGGAGGCAGGATGGGGCTTTCTTT
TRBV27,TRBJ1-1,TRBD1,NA,CASRLHRGSNTEAFF,TGTGCCAGCAGATTACACAGGGGATCGAACACTGAAGCTTTCTTT
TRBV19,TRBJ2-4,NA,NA,CASNLRVTNGFLLAKNIQYF,TGTGCCAGTAATCTTCGGGTAACGAACGGATTTCTGCTAGCCAAAAACATTCAGTACTTC
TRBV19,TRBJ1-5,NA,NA,CASSMGGGYNQPQHF,TGTGCCAGTAGTATGGGTGGGGGGTACAATCAGCCCCAGCATTTT
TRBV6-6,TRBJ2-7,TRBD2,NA,CASSPQLAGGYEQYF,TGTGCCAGCAGTCCTCAACTAGCGGGAGGGTACGAGCAGTACTTC
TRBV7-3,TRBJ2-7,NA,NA,CASSPQSGVAGHEQYF,TGTGCCAGCAGCCCGCAGTCGGGAGTAGCAGGCCACGAGCAGTACTTC
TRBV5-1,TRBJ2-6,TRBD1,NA,CASSDRTGRSSGANVLTF,TGCGCCAGCAGCGATCGGACAGGTAGAAGCTCTGGGGCCAACGTCCTGACTTTC
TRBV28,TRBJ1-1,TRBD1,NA,CASSLSNSGTAEAFF,TGTGCCAGCAGTTTATCAAACTCGGGGACAGCTGAAGCTTTCTTT
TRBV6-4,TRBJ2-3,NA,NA,CASSVSASGTDTQYF,TGTGCCAGCAGTGTTAGCGCGAGTGGAACAGATACGCAGTATTTT
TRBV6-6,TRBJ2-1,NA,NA,CASSYSRVYNEQFF,TGTGCCAGCAGTTACTCGAGGGTATACAATGAGCAGTTCTTC
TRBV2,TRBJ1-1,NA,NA,CASRPGAGRDTEAFF,TGTGCCAGCAGGCCGGGGGCAGGGAGGGACACTGAAGCTTTCTTT
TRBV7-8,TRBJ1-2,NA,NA,CASSPTGGDGNYGYTF,TGTGCCAGCAGCCCGACCGGGGGGGACGGGAACTATGGCTACACCTTC
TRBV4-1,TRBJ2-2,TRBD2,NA,CATLLAGRGTGELFF,TGCGCCACGCTCCTAGCGGGAAGGGGTACCGGGGAGCTGTTTTTT
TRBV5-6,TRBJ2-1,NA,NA,CASSLDSPYNEQFF,TGTGCCAGCAGCTTGGACAGTCCCTACAATGAGCAGTTCTTC
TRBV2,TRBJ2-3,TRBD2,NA,CASSRDYGTDTQYF,TGTGCCAGCAGTCGGGACTACGGCACAGATACGCAGTATTTT
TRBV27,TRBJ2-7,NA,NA,CASSFGPDYEQYF,TGTGCCAGCAGTTTTGGCCCCGACTACGAGCAGTACTTC